This T cell receptor (beta chain) was profiled in a study of blood T cells in healthy people across ages. Findings of the study overall: Considered underestimates were the diversity estimates obtained from one million T cells.

With respect to this clonotype: The antigen is undetermined.

The individuals who served as donors were healthy Caucasians living in Russia, aged about 6 to 95. Together with a sample-barcoded 5' primer, a J-beta primer mix was included in a second PCR lasting roughly 6 to 12 cycles. Tags on each cDNA molecule came from a template-switch adaptor with 12 random nucleotides. TCRdb re-derived calls from the 5' RACE reads in MiXCR, one entry per CDR3 protein. This table has approximately 800,000 distinct CDR3 sequences, 58% appearing once. The sample consisted of blood. The receptor was isolated from a man younger than 40 in good health.

The CDR3 spells CASASRLETQYF. CDR3 sequence (DNA): TGTGCCAGCGCGTCTCGGCTGGAGACCCAGTACTTC. The rearrangement uses TRBV6-2 or TRBV6-3 and TRBJ2-7; D gene uncertain. The J call is doubtful: the DNA matches TRBJ2-5 better. CDR3 size: 12 residues. In germline, CDR1 is MNHEY, CDR2 SVGEGT.